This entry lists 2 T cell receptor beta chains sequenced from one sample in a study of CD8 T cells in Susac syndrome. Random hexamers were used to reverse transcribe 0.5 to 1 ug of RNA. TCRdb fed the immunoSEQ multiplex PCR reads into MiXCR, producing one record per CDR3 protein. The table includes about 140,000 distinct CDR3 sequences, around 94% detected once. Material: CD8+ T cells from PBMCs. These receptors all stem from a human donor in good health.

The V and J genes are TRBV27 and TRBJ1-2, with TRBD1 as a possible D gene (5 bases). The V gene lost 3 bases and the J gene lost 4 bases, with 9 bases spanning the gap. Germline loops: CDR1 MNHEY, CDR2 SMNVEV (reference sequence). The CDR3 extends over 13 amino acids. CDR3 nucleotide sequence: TGTGCCAGCAGTTTGCACGACAGCTATGGCTACACCTTC. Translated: CASSLHDSYGYTF.

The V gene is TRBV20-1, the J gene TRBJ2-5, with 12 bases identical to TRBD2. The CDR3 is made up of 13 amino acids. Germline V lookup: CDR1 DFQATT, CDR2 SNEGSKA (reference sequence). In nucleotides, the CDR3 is TGCAGCCGGACTAGCGGGGACTTGCGGTCCCAGTACTTC. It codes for CSRTSGDLRSQYF.